The 30 T cell receptor beta chains given below trace back to one sample, sequenced in a study of cytomegalovirus exposure and HLA in healthy donors. TCRdb's table, derived via immunoSEQ multiplex PCR, lists solely in-frame clones and lacks some. The sample comprises some 150,000 clones, 85% to 90% of which are singletons, and 6.2% rests with the top ten. Material: PBMCs. These receptors originate from a woman aged 30 to 39 in good health and CMV-seropositive.

This rearrangement joins TRBV28 to TRBJ2-5; 11 positions match TRBD2. The germline gives CDR1 MDHEN, CDR2 SYDVKM. The CDR3 sequence is 12 residues long. V dropped 10 bases and J dropped 4; count of bases not matched to a gene: 2. Written as DNA, the CDR3 is TGTGCCACTACTAGCGGGAGAGAGACCCAGTACTTC. Encoded protein: CATTSGRETQYF.

This clone was counted a single time. The chain recombines TRBV28 with TRBJ2-1, with D possibly being TRBD2 (5 bases). V was clipped by 5 bases and J by 6 bases, with 11 bases between them. The CDR3 spans 13 residues. CDR1 and CDR2 from the germline V gene are MDHEN and SYDVKM. The CDR3 nucleotides are TGTGCCAGCAGTCGGGAACACGGCAATGAGCAGTTCTTC. It specifies CASSREHGNEQFF.

This chain connects TRBV5-1 to TRBJ1-3, with D tentatively TRBD1 (5 bases). The germline V gene has CDR1 SGHRS and CDR2 YFSETQ. The ends were cut back, 3 bases at V and 1 base at J, with 17 bases in the middle. The CDR3 is 17 residues long. The CDR3, as DNA: TGCGCCAGCAGCTGGGGGGAGACAGAACTTTCTGGAAACACCATATATTTT. Translation: CASSWGETELSGNTIYF.

This chain joins TRBV5-1 and TRBJ2-1, with a weak D call TRBD1 (5 bases). The V gene lost 0 bases and the J gene lost 5 bases, with 18 bases spanning the gap. Germline CDR1 SGHRS, CDR2 YFSETQ. The CDR3 has 17 amino acids. The CDR3 coding sequence is TGCGCCAGCAGCTTGGGAGCAGGGTTCGGAGAGGACAATGAGCAGTTCTTC. This encodes CASSLGAGFGEDNEQFF.

The rearrangement joins TRBV7-3 to TRBJ1-1, with D possibly matching TRBD1 (5 bases). There are 13 residues in the CDR3. Germline V gene lookup returns CDR1 SGHTA and CDR2 FQGTGA. Trimming stripped 3 bases from V and 3 bases from J, with 8 bases between. The CDR3 region is CASSFGTYTEAFF. The DNA for the CDR3 is TGTGCCAGCAGCTTTGGGACTTACACTGAAGCTTTCTTT.

The chain couples TRBV27 to TRBJ2-2; maybe TRBD2 (6 bases). Germline loops: CDR1 MNHEY, CDR2 SMNVEV (reference sequence). The CDR3 length is 13 residues. The V end lost 2 bases, the J end lost 5 bases, and 6 bases lay between the germline ends. As DNA, the CDR3 is TGTGCCAGCAGTTTAGGGAGGACCGGGGAGCTGTTTTTT. Translated, it gives CASSLGRTGELFF.

The chain is built from TRBV7-2 and TRBJ1-3, with D possibly being TRBD1 (5 bases). The CDR3 sequence is 13 residues long. CDR1 SGHTA and CDR2 FQGNSA come from the germline V gene. V lost 1 base and J lost 7, with 8 bases in between. The CDR3 loop is CASSLDRSNTIYF. CDR3 nucleotide sequence: TGTGCCAGCAGCTTAGACAGGTCTAACACCATATATTTT.

The rearrangement joins TRBV11-3 to TRBJ1-1; 7 bases map to TRBD1. V shed 5 bases, J shed 1 base, and the junction held 4 bases outside the gene matches. The germline V gene has CDR1 SGHNT and CDR2 YENEEA. The CDR3 consists of 14 residues. The chain's CDR3 is CASSAGGSNTEAFF. The CDR3 DNA follows: TGTGCCAGCAGCGCAGGGGGATCGAACACTGAAGCTTTCTTT.

J is TRBJ2-3 and V is TRBV11-2; D is possibly TRBD1 (6 bases). Trimming removed 5 bases from V and 6 bases from J, with 21 bases in between. CDR3 length: 16 residues. CDR1 and CDR2 (germline): SGHAT, FQNNGV. CDR3 sequence: CASSAQGHSLQDTQYF. DNA for the CDR3: TGTGCCAGCAGCGCCCAGGGACATAGTTTACAGGATACGCAGTATTTT. The variable domain in full, completed from reference TRBV11-2 and TRBJ2-3, reads EAGVAQSPRYKIIEKRQSVAFWCNPISGHATLYWYQQILGQGPKLLIQFQNNGVVDDSQLPKDRFSAERLKGVDSTLKIQPAKLEDSAVYLCASSAQGHSLQDTQYFGPGTRLTVL.

The V gene is TRBV18, the J gene TRBJ2-2, with 11 bases aligning to TRBD2. Trimming took 1 base from V and 3 from J; bases not matched to a gene: 7. CDR1 and CDR2 (germline): KGHSH, LQKENI. The CDR3 is 18 residues long. The CDR3: CASSPRIAGGRDTGELFF. CDR3 bases: TGTGCCAGCTCACCACGGATAGCGGGGGGGCGCGACACCGGGGAGCTGTTTTTT.

J is TRBJ2-7 and V is TRBV6-6; TRBD2 matches 8 bases. Germline V lookup: CDR1 MNHNY, CDR2 SVGAGI (reference sequence). This CDR3 is 15 amino acids long. Trimming at V came to 6 bases and at J to 0 bases, leaving 7 bases not matched to a gene. The CDR3 spells CASSPTGGPSYEQYF. As DNA, the CDR3 is TGTGCCAGCAGCCCTACGGGAGGGCCCTCCTACGAGCAGTACTTC.

The chain uses TRBV7-8 and TRBJ2-7; no definite D call. Germline values: CDR1 SGHVS, CDR2 FQNEAQ. The CDR3 covers 16 residues. Trimming cost V 5 bases and J 2 bases, with 19 bases left between them. CDR3 residues: CASSPGSGISTYEQYF. The DNA for the CDR3 is TGTGCCAGCAGCCCAGGCAGTGGAATCTCGACCTACGAGCAGTACTTC.

The V gene is TRBV7-6, the J gene TRBJ2-5, with 8 nucleotides matching TRBD1. The CDR3 is made up of 15 amino acids. Germline CDR1 SGHVS, CDR2 FNYEAQ. Trimming cost V 1 base and J 2 bases; bases outside gene matches: 3. Written as DNA, the CDR3 is TGTGCCAGCAGCTTAGAACAGGGGGGACAAGAGACCCAGTACTTC. Encoded protein: CASSLEQGGQETQYF.

The chain is built from TRBV7-2 and TRBJ2-3, with TRBD2 identical over 7 bases. The CDR3 runs to 15 residues. Germline V gene lookup returns CDR1 SGHTA and CDR2 FQGNSA. With 3 bases clipped from V and 5 bases from J, the junction kept 8 bases outside the gene matches. The CDR3 coding sequence is TGTGCCAGCAGCTTTTTACGGGAGGTGGTAGATACGCAGTATTTT. Protein: CASSFLREVVDTQYF.

The chain joins TRBV5-4 to TRBJ2-5; tentatively, D is TRBD2 (5 bases). The V and J ends lost 4 bases and 5 bases respectively, with 9 bases between them. The CDR3 loop spans 12 amino acids. Looked up from germline, CDR1 is SGHNT and CDR2 is YYREEE (reference sequence). Here the CDR3 reads CASSEGGETQYF. CDR3 nucleotides: TGTGCCAGCAGCGAGGGCGGGGAGACCCAGTACTTC.

This sequence joins TRBV7-2 and TRBJ2-3, with a weak D call TRBD1 (5 bases). V dropped 4 bases and J dropped 2 bases, with 13 bases sitting between them. The CDR3 loop spans 15 amino acids. Per the germline V gene, CDR1 is SGHTA and CDR2 is FQGNSA. CDR3 residues: CASSWNHRYTDTQYF. CDR3 DNA sequence: TGTGCCAGCAGCTGGAATCACAGGTACACAGATACGCAGTATTTT. The entire variable domain, with the rest obtained from reference TRBV7-2 and TRBJ2-3, is as follows: GAGVSQSPSNKVTEKGKDVELRCDPISGHTALYWYRQSLGQGLEFLIYFQGNSAPDKSGLPSDRFSAERTGGSVSTLTIQRTQQEDSAVYLCASSWNHRYTDTQYFGPGTRLTVL.

The V call is TRBV5-8, the J call TRBJ1-5; no clear D gene. Trimming left V 1 base short and J 12 bases short, with 8 bases between. Looked up from germline, CDR1 is SGHTS and CDR2 is YDEGEE. CDR3 length: 11 amino acids. As DNA, the CDR3 is TGTGCCAGCAGCTTGCCAGGCATCCAGCATTTT. Translation gives CASSLPGIQHF.

This sequence joins TRBV11-2 and TRBJ2-2, with a possible D match to TRBD2 (5 bases). This CDR3 is built from 13 residues. Germline CDR1 reads SGHAT; CDR2 reads FQNNGV. Trimming left V 6 bases short and J 7 bases short, with 12 bases between. CDR3 sequence reads: CASRRLAHGELFF. As DNA, the CDR3 is TGTGCCAGCAGGCGGTTAGCGCACGGGGAGCTGTTTTTT.

The rearrangement joins TRBV25-1 to TRBJ1-4, with 10 bases fitting TRBD1. CDR3 length equals 13 residues. V dropped 6 bases and J dropped 6; count of bases not matched to a gene: 1. The germline V gene has CDR1 MGHDK and CDR2 SYGVNS. The CDR3 bases are TGTGCCAGCAGGGGACAGGGGTATGAAAAACTGTTTTTT. Translation gives CASRGQGYEKLFF.

This clone was recorded only once. The rearrangement joins TRBV9 to TRBJ1-4; TRBD1 might be the D (6 bases). Trimming took off 3 bases at V and 5 bases at J, with 14 bases between the two ends. The CDR3 sequence is 15 residues long. Germline assignment: CDR1 SGDLS and CDR2 YYNGEE. For the CDR3, the DNA is TGTGCCAGCAGCGGCCCCCAGGGGCGAAATGAAAAACTGTTTTTT. Protein sequence: CASSGPQGRNEKLFF.

The CDR3 sequence: CASSLAGDRNEQFF. In DNA, the CDR3 is TGTGCCAGTAGCCTAGCGGGAGATCGCAATGAGCAGTTCTTC. The chain is built from TRBV19 and TRBJ2-1, with 10 positions matching TRBD2. Germline values: CDR1 LNHDA, CDR2 SQIVND (reference sequence). The CDR3 length is 14 residues. V lost 6 bases to trimming and J lost 6 bases; unmatched junction nucleotides: 5.

This chain connects TRBV6-5 to TRBJ2-1; perhaps TRBD2 as D (5 bases). V was clipped by 4 bases and J by 8 bases, with 18 bases between them. CDR1 and CDR2 (germline): MNHEY, SVGAGI. This CDR3 has 15 residues. In nucleotides, the CDR3 is TGTGCCAGCAGTTCCCGCACGGGCCCGAGGGATGAGCAGTTCTTC. Encoded protein: CASSSRTGPRDEQFF.

The chain links TRBV2 to TRBJ1-1; TRBD1 matches 7 bases. In germline, CDR1 is SNHLY, CDR2 FYNNEI. The CDR3 consists of 14 residues. V lost 4 bases, J lost 4 bases, and 6 bases stayed unmatched. CDR3 residues: CASSGDSSFTEAFF. In nucleotides, the CDR3 is TGTGCCAGCAGTGGGGACAGTTCGTTCACTGAAGCTTTCTTT.

This chain joins TRBV28 and TRBJ1-1; D is possibly TRBD1 (6 bases). The germline V gene encodes CDR1 MDHEN and CDR2 SYDVKM. The CDR3 spans 12 residues. V dropped 8 bases and J dropped 10 bases, with 17 bases sitting between them. CDR3 nucleotides: TGTGCCAGCTTAAAAGGGGGAGGGGGAGCTTTCTTT. It is translated as CASLKGGGGAFF.

The sample holds one count of this clone. The chain links TRBV7-6 to TRBJ2-7; 7 bases match TRBD1. There are 14 residues in the CDR3. The V and J ends lost 4 bases and 5 bases, in that order; junction bases with no gene match: 8. The germline V gene encodes CDR1 SGHVS and CDR2 FNYEAQ. The CDR3: CASSSTGIGDEQYF. The CDR3 DNA is TGTGCCAGCAGCTCGACAGGGATAGGGGACGAGCAGTACTTC.

This chain links TRBV6-1 with TRBJ2-7; D remains ambiguous. The CDR3 runs 15 residues. V lost 0 bases, J lost 2 bases, and 11 bases lay in between. Germline loops: CDR1 MNHNS, CDR2 SASEGT. CDR3 in DNA: TGTGCCAGCAGTGAAGCGGGCGACGGCCCCTACGAGCAGTACTTC. This codes for CASSEAGDGPYEQYF.

The rearrangement links TRBV28 to TRBJ2-2; TRBD1 might be the D (6 bases). The CDR3 is 14 amino acids. Trimming took off 3 bases at V and 4 bases at J, with 9 bases between the two ends. In germline, CDR1 is MDHEN, CDR2 SYDVKM. The CDR3 nucleotides read TGTGCCAGCAGTTTTGGGACACCCACCGGGGAGCTGTTTTTT. Translated, it gives CASSFGTPTGELFF.

The rearrangement uses TRBV10-1 and TRBJ1-2; perhaps TRBD1 as D (5 bases). The ends were cut back, 4 bases at V and 8 bases at J, with 17 bases in the middle. The CDR3 runs to 14 residues. Germline-derived CDR1 and CDR2 are WNHNN and SYGVQD (reference sequence). The CDR3 reads CASSGGTLSTGYTF. DNA for the CDR3: TGCGCCAGCAGTGGCGGGACGCTATCGACGGGCTACACCTTC.

The J gene is TRBJ1-1, the V gene TRBV5-1, with D perhaps matching TRBD1 (6 bases). The germline CDR1 and CDR2 sequences are SGHRS and YFSETQ. V lost 2 bases, J lost 0 bases, and 14 bases lay in between. There are 16 residues in the CDR3. DNA for the CDR3: TGCGCCAGCAGCTTAGGCAGGGGCGAGATGAACACTGAAGCTTTCTTT. It specifies CASSLGRGEMNTEAFF.

The chain is built from TRBV6-1 and TRBJ1-3; a possible D gene is TRBD1 (5 bases). The CDR3 contains 17 residues. V lost 2 bases and J 0 bases, leaving 14 bases between the germline ends. Germline V lookup: CDR1 MNHNS, CDR2 SASEGT. CDR3 protein: CASSERQSTGSGNTIYF. The DNA for the CDR3 is TGTGCCAGCAGTGAACGACAGTCTACGGGCTCTGGAAACACCATATATTTT.